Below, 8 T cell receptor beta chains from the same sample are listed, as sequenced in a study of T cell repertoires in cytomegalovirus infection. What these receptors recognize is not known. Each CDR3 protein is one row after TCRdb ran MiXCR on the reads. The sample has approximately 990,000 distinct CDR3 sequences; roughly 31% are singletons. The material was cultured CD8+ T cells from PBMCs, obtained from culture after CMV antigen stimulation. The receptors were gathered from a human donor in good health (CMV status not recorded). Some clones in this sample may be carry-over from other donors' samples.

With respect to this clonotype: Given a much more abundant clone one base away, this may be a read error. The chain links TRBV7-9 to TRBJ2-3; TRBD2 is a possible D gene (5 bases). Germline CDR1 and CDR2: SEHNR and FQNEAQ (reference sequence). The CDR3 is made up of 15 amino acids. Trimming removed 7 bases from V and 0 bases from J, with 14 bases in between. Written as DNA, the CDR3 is TGTGCCAGCATCGAACTAGTGGGGAGCACAGATACGCAGTATTTT. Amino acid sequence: CASIELVGSTDTQYF.

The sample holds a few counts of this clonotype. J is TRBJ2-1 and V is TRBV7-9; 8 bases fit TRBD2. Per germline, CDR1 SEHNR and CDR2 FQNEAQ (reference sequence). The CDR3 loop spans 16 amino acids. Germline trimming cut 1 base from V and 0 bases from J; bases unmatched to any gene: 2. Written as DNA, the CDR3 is TGTGCCAGCAGCTTAGTTAGCGGGGTCTCCTACAATGAGCAGTTCTTC. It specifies CASSLVSGVSYNEQFF. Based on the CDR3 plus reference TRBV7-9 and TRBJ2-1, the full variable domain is DTGVSQNPRHKITKRGQNVTFRCDPISEHNRLYWYRQTLGQGPEFLTYFQNEAQLEKSRLLSDRFSAERPKGSFSTLEIQRTEQGDSAMYLCASSLVSGVSYNEQFFGPGTRLTVL.

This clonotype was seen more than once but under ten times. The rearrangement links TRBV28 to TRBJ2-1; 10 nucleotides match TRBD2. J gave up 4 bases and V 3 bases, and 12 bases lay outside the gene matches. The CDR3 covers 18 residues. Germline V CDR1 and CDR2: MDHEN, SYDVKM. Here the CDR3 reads CASSFTKTAGGPYNEQFF. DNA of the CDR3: TGTGCCAGCAGTTTCACTAAGACAGCGGGGGGGCCATACAATGAGCAGTTCTTC. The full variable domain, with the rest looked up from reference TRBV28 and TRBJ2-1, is DVKVTQSSRYLVKRTGEKVFLECVQDMDHENMFWYRQDPGLGLRLIYFSYDVKMKEKGDIPEGYSVSREKKERFSLILESASTNQTSMYLCASSFTKTAGGPYNEQFFGPGTRLTVL.

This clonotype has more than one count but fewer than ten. CDR3 protein: CASKLTSRITDTQYF. In nucleotides, the CDR3 is TGTGCCAGCAAACTGACTAGCCGGATCACAGATACGCAGTATTTT. V and J are TRBV7-6 and TRBJ2-3; the match to TRBD2 covers 7 bases. The CDR3 consists of 15 residues. Trimming cost V 7 bases and J 2 bases; bases outside gene matches: 9. Germline lookup yields CDR1 SGHVS and CDR2 FNYEAQ. The whole variable domain, remainder taken from reference TRBV7-6 and TRBJ2-3, is GAGVSQSPRYKVTKRGQDVALRCDPISGHVSLYWYRQALGQGPEFLTYFNYEAQQDKSGLPNDRFSAERPEGSISTLTIQRTEQRDSAMYRCASKLTSRITDTQYFGPGTRLTVL.

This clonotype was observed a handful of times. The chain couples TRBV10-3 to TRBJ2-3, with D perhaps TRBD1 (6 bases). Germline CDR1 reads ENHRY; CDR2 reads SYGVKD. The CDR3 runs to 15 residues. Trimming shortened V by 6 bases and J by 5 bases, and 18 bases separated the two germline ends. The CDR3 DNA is TGTGCCATCAGCGGGGACACCAAGAGTGGAGATACGCAGTATTTT. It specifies CAISGDTKSGDTQYF.

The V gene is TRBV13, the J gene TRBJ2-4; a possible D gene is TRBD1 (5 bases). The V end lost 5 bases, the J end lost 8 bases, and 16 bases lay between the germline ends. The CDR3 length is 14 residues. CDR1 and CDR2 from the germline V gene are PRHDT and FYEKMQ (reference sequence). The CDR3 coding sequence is TGTGCCAGCAGCCCTAGAACAGGACGGGACATTCAGTACTTC. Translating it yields CASSPRTGRDIQYF.

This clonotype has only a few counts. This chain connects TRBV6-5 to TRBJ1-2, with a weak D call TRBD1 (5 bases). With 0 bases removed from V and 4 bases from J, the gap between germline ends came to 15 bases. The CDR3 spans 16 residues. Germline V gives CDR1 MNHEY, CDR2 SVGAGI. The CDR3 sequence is CASSYSNQGRIYGYTF. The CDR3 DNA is TGTGCCAGCAGTTACTCGAACCAGGGCCGCATCTATGGCTACACCTTC.

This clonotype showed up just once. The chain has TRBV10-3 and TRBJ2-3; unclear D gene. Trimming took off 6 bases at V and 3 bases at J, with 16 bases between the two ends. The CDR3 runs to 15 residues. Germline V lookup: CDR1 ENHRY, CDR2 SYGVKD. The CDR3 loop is CAIRIAGPPTDTQYF. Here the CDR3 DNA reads TGTGCCATCAGGATAGCCGGGCCCCCGACAGATACGCAGTATTTT.